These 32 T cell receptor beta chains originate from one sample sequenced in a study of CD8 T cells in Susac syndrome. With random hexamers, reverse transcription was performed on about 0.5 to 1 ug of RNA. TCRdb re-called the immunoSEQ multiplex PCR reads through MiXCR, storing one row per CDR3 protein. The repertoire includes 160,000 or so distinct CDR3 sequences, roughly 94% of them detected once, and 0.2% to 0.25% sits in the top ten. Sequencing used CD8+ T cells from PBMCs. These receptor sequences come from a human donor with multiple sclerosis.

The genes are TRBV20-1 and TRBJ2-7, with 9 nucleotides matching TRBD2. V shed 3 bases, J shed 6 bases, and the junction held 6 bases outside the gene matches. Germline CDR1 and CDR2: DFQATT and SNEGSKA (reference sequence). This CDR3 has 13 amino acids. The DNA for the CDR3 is TGCAGTGCTAGGGGACTAGCAGACGGCGAGCAGTACTTC. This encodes CSARGLADGEQYF.

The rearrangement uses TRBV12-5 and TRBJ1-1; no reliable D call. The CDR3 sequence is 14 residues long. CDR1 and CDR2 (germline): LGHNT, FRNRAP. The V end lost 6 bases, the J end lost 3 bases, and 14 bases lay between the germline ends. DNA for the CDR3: TGTGCTAGTGGAGAACAAGGGAGGGACACTGAAGCTTTCTTT. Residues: CASGEQGRDTEAFF.

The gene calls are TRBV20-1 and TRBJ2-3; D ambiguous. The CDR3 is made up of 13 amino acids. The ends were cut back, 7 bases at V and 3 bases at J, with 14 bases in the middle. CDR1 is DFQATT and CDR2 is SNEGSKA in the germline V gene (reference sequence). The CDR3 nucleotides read TGCAGTGTCACGGACGTAAAGACAGATACGCAGTATTTT. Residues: CSVTDVKTDTQYF.

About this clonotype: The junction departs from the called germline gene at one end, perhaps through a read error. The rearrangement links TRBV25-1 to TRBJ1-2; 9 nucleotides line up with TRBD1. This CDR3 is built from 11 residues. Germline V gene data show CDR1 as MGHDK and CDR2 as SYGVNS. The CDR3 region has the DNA TGTGCCAGCAGTGGCCTGGGACAGGGTGTCTTC. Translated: CASSGLGQGVF.

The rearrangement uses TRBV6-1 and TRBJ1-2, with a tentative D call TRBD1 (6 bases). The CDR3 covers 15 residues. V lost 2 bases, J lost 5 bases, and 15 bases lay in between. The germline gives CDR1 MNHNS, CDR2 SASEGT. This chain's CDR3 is CASSERQGRTYGYTF. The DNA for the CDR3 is TGTGCCAGCAGTGAAAGGCAGGGGCGTACGTATGGCTACACCTTC.

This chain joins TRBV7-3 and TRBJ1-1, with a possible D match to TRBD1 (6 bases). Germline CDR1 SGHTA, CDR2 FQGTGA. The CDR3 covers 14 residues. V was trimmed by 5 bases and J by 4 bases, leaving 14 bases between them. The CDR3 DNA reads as TGTGCCAGCAGCGCAAAGTGGGGGGCCACTGAAGCTTTCTTT. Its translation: CASSAKWGATEAFF.

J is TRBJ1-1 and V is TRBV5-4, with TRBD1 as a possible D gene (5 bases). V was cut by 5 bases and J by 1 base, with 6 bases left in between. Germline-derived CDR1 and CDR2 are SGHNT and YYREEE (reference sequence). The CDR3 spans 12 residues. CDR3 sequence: CASRGPNTEAFF. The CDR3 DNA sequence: TGTGCCAGCAGGGGACCGAACACTGAAGCTTTCTTT.

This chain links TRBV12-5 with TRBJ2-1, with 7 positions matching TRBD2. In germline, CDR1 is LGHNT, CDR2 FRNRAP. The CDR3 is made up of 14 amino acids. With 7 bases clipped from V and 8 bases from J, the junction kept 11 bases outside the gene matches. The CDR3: CASALGRGVDEQFF. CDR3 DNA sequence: TGTGCTAGTGCCCTGGGACGGGGGGTGGATGAGCAGTTCTTC.

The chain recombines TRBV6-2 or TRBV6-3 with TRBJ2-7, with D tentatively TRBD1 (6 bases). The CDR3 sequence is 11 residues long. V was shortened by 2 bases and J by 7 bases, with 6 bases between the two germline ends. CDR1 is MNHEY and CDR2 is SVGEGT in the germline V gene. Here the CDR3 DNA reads TGTGCCAGCAGTTACGGGACAGAGCAGTACTTC. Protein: CASSYGTEQYF.

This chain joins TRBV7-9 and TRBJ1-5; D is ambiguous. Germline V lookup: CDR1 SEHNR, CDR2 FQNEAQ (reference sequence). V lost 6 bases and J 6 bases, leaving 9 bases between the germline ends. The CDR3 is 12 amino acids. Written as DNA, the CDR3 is TGTGCCAGCAGTTTATTGGGTCAGCCCCAGCATTTT. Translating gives CASSLLGQPQHF.

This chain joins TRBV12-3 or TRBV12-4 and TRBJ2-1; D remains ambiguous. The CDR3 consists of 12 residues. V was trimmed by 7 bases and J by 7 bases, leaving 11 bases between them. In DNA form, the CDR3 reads TGTGCCAGCACGTCAACCTCAAATGAGCAGTTCTTC. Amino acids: CASTSTSNEQFF.

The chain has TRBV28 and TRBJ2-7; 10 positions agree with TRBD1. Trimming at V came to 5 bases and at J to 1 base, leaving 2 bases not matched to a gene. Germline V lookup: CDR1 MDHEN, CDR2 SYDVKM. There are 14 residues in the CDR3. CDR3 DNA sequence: TGTGCCAGCAGTCCGGACAGGGGGTCCTACGAGCAGTACTTC. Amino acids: CASSPDRGSYEQYF.

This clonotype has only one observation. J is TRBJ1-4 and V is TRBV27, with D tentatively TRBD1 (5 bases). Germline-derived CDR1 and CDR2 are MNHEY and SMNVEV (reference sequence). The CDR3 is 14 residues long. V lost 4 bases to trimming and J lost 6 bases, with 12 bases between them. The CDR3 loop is CASSSNRDDEKLFF. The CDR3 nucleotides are TGTGCCAGCAGTTCCAACCGGGACGATGAAAAACTGTTTTTT.

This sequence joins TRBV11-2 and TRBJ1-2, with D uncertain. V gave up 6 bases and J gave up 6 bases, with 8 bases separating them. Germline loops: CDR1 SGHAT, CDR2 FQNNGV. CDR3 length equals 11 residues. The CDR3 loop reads CASRLGDGYTF. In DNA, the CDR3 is TGTGCCAGCAGGCTCGGTGATGGCTACACCTTC.

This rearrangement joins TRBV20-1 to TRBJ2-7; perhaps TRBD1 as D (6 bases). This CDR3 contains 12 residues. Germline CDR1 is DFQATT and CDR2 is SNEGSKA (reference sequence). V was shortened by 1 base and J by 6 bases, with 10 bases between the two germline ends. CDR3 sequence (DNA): TGCAGTGCTAGAGCTCCCAGGGGCGAGCAGTACTTC. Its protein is CSARAPRGEQYF.

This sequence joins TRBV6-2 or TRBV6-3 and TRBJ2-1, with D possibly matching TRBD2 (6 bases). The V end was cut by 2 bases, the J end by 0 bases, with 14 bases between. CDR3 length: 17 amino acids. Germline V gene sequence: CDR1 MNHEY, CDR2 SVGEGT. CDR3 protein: CASSYTPDGSSYNEQFF. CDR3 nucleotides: TGTGCCAGCAGTTACACCCCTGACGGGAGCTCCTACAATGAGCAGTTCTTC.

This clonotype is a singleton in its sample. The CDR3 nucleotides are TGTGCCAGCAGCGCCCCCGGGGCGGGGGGACGGCAAGAGACCCAGTACTTC. Residues: CASSAPGAGGRQETQYF. The chain has TRBV9 and TRBJ2-5; 8 bases line up with TRBD2. Unmatched junction bases numbered 12, after V lost 3 bases and J lost 2 bases. Germline V gives CDR1 SGDLS, CDR2 YYNGEE. This CDR3 comprises 17 residues. The full variable domain, rest sourced from reference TRBV9 and TRBJ2-5, is DSGVTQTPKHLITATGQRVTLRCSPRSGDLSVYWYQQSLDQGLQFLIQYYNGEERAKGNILERFSAQQFPDLHSELNLSSLELGDSALYFCASSAPGAGGRQETQYFGPGTRLLVL.

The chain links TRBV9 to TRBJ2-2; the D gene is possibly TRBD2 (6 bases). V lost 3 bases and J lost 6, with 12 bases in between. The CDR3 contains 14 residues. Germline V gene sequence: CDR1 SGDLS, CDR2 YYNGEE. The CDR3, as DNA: TGTGCCAGCAGCGGCCGTGGGGGGTCCGGGGAGCTGTTTTTT. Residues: CASSGRGGSGELFF.

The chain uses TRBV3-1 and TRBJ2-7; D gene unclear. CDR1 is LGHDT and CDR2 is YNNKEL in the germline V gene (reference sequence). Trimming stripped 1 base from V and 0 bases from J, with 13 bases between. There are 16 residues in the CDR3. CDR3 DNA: TGTGCCAGCAGCCAAGGCCAGAGGCAGCTCTCCTACGAGCAGTACTTC. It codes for CASSQGQRQLSYEQYF.

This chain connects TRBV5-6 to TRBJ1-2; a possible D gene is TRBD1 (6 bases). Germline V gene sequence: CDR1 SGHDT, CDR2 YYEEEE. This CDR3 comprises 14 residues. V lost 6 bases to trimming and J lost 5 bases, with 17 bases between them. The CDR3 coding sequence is TGTGCCAGCACCCTTAGGGGGGCTCAATATGGCTACACCTTC. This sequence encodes CASTLRGAQYGYTF.

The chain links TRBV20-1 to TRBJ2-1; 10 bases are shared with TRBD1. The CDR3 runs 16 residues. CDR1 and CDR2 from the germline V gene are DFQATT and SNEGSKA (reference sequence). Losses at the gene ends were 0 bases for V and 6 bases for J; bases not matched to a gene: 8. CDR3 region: CSARDVPGQGSNEQFF. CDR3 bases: TGCAGTGCTAGAGATGTACCGGGACAGGGGAGCAATGAGCAGTTCTTC.

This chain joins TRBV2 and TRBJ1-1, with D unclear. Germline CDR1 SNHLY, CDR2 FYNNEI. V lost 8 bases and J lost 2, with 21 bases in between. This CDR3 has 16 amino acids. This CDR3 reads CASSNLGSRSNTEAFF. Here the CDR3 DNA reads TGTGCCAGCTCGAACCTTGGGAGCAGGTCCAACACTGAAGCTTTCTTT.

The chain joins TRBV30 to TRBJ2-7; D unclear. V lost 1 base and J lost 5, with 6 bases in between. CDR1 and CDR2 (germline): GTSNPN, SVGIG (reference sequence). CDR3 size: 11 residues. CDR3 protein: CAWSGGNEQYF. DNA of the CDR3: TGTGCCTGGAGTGGTGGGAACGAGCAGTACTTC.

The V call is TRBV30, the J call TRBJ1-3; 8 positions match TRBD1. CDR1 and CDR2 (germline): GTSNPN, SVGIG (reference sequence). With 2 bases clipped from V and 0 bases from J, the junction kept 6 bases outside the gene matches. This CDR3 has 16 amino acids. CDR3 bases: TGTGCCTGGAGTTCGGGACAGGCGAACTCTGGAAACACCATATATTTT. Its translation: CAWSSGQANSGNTIYF.

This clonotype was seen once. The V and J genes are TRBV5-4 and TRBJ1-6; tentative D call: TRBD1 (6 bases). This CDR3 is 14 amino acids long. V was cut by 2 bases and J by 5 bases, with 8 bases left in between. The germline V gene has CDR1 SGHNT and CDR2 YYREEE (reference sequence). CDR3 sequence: CASSLGQNNSPLHF. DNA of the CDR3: TGTGCCAGCAGCTTAGGACAGAATAATTCACCCCTCCACTTT.

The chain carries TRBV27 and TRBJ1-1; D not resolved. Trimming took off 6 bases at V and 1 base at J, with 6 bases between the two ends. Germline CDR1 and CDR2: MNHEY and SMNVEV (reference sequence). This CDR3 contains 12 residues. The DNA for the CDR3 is TGTGCCAGCAGCGAACCGAACACTGAAGCTTTCTTT. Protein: CASSEPNTEAFF.

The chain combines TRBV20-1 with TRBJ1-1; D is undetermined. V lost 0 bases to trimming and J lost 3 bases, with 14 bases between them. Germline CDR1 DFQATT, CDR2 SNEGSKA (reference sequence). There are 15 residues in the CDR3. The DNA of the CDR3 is TGCAGTGCTAGAGATGCGGCCAAAACAGACACTGAAGCTTTCTTT. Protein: CSARDAAKTDTEAFF.

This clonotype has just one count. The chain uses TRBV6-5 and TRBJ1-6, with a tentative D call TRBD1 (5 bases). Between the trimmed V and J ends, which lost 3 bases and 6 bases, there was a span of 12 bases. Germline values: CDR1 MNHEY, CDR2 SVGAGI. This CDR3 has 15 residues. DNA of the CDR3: TGTGCCAGCAGTTATTTGAAGGGGCCTAATTCACCCCTCCACTTT. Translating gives CASSYLKGPNSPLHF.

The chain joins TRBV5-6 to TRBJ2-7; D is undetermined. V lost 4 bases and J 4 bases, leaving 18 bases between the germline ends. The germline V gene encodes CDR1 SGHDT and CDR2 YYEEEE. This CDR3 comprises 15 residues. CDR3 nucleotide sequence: TGTGCCAGCAGCGTCGGTGGGCTCTTGAGATACGAGCAGTACTTC. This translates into CASSVGGLLRYEQYF.

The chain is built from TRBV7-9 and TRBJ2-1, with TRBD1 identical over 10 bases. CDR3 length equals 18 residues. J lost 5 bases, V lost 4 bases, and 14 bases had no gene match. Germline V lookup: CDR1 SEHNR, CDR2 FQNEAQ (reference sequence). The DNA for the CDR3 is TGTGCCAGCAGCTCGCGCCGGGGACAGGGGCACCCCGACAATGAGCAGTTCTTC. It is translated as CASSSRRGQGHPDNEQFF.

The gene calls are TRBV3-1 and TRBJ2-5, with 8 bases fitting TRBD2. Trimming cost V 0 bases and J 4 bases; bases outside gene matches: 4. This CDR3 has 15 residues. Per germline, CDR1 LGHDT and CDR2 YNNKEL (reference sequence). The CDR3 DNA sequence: TGTGCCAGCAGCCAAGATCTCAGCGGGGGAGAGACCCAGTACTTC. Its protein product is CASSQDLSGGETQYF.

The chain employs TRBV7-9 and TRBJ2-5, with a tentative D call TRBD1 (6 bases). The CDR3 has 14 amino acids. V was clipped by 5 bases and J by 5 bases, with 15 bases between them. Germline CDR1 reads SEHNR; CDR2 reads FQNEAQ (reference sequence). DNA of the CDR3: TGTGCCAGCAGCCGTGGGGGCATCAGGGAGACCCAGTACTTC. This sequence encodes CASSRGGIRETQYF. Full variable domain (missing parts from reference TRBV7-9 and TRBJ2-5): DTGVSQNPRHKITKRGQNVTFRCDPISEHNRLYWYRQTLGQGPEFLTYFQNEAQLEKSRLLSDRFSAERPKGSFSTLEIQRTEQGDSAMYLCASSRGGIRETQYFGPGTRLLVL.